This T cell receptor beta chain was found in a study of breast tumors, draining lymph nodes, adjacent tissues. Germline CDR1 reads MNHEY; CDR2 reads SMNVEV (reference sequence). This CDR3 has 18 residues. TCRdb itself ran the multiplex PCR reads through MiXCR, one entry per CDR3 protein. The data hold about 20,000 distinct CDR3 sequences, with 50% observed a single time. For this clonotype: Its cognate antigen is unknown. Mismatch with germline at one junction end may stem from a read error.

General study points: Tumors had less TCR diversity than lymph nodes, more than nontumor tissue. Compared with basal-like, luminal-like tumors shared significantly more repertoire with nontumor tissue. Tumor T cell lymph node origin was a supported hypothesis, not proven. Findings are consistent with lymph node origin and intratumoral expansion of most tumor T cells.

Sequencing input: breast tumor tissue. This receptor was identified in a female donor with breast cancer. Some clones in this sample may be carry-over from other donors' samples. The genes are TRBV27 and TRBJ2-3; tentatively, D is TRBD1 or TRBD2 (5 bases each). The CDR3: CASSFTYGASLYTETQYF. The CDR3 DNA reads TGTGCCAGCAGTTTTACTTACGGGGCTTCACTATACACAGAGACGCAGTATTTT.